One and the same sample provided the 9 T cell receptor beta chains below, sequenced in a study of blood T cells in healthy people across ages. Primed by a sample-barcoded 5' primer and a J-beta primer mix, a second PCR proceeded for roughly 6 to 12 cycles. TCRdb ran MiXCR on the 5' RACE reads and lists one entry per CDR3 protein. The data contain roughly 1.5 million distinct CDR3 sequences, roughly two fifths of them singletons. The sample was blood. Source of these receptors: a woman in her late teens or twenties in good health.

The chain has TRBV6-2 or TRBV6-3 and TRBJ2-1; D not resolved. CDR3 size: 14 residues. Germline-derived CDR1 and CDR2 are MNHEY and SVGEGT. V was pared by 6 bases and J by 5 bases, with 14 bases between. As DNA, the CDR3 is TGTGCCAGCAGACCCCTAGGGTCTGACAATGAGCAGTTCTTC. Its protein is CASRPLGSDNEQFF.

This sequence joins TRBV9 and TRBJ1-5, with no clear D. V was pared by 0 bases and J by 6 bases, with 13 bases between. The CDR3 is 15 residues long. The germline V gene has CDR1 SGDLS and CDR2 YYNGEE. DNA of the CDR3: TGTGCCAGCAGCGTAGACCGCGGTCCCGGTCAGCCCCAGCATTTT. Residues: CASSVDRGPGQPQHF.

The chain employs TRBV25-1 and TRBJ2-5, with unresolved D. Trimming pared 2 bases from V and 2 bases from J, leaving 18 bases between. Germline-derived CDR1 and CDR2 are MGHDK and SYGVNS. CDR3 length: 17 residues. Here the CDR3 DNA reads TGTGCCAGCAGTGAAGCCCTCGTTGATGGAATACAAGAGACCCAGTACTTC. Translation gives CASSEALVDGIQETQYF.

The J gene is TRBJ2-7, the V gene TRBV20-1; 10 bases are a match to TRBD2. Germline-derived CDR1 and CDR2 are DFQATT and SNEGSKA (reference sequence). The junction had 17 bases not matched to a gene; V was cut back by 3 bases and J by 3 bases. CDR3 length: 18 amino acids. DNA of the CDR3: TGCAGTGCTAGGGGGGGAGACAGACTAGCGGGTTCCTTCTACGAGCAGTACTTC. It encodes CSARGGDRLAGSFYEQYF.

With respect to this clonotype: Compared with germline, one end of the junction differs, possibly owing to a read error. CDR3 protein: CTWTDKTYEQYF. CDR3 coding DNA: TGTACCTGGACAGACAAAACCTACGAGCAGTACTTC. The chain combines TRBV30 with TRBJ2-7; D is possibly TRBD1 (6 bases). The CDR3 has 12 amino acids. Germline V lookup: CDR1 GTSNPN, CDR2 SVGIG (reference sequence).

In nucleotides, the CDR3 is TGTGCCACCAGTGATTACAGGGGCCATAGCAATCAGCCCCAGCATTTT. It yields the protein CATSDYRGHSNQPQHF. The V gene is TRBV24-1, the J gene TRBJ1-5; TRBD1 matches 7 bases. Trimming cost V 2 bases and J 0 bases; bases outside gene matches: 3. Germline-derived CDR1 and CDR2 are KGHDR and SFDVKD. The CDR3 is 16 residues long.

Note on this clonotype: A read error may be the cause here, since a much bigger clone is one base away. The chain recombines TRBV9 with TRBJ1-6, with no clear D. Per the germline V gene, CDR1 is SGDLS and CDR2 is YYNGEE. Trimming shortened V by 1 base and J by 14 bases, and 10 bases separated the two germline ends. CDR3 length equals 12 residues. The CDR3 sequence: CASSVTRATLHF. CDR3 nucleotides: TGTGCCAGCAGCGTAACTAGAGCTACCCTCCACTTT.

The chain uses TRBV4-2 and TRBJ2-5; 7 bases match TRBD1. This CDR3 is 15 amino acids long. Germline CDR1 reads LGHNA; CDR2 reads YNFKEQ. The ends lost 4 bases at V and 1 base at J; junction bases unmatched: 6. The CDR3 DNA sequence: TGTGCCAGCAGCCTGGGACAGCCCTTCCAAGAGACCCAGTACTTC. It specifies CASSLGQPFQETQYF.

The chain has TRBV6-1 and TRBJ2-1; 8 nucleotides match TRBD1. V dropped 3 bases and J dropped 7; count of bases not matched to a gene: 5. This CDR3 has 14 residues. CDR1 is MNHNS, CDR2 SASEGT, per germline. The CDR3 DNA is TGTGCCAGCAGTGACAGGGGGCGTAGGAATGAGCAGTTCTTC. This codes for CASSDRGRRNEQFF.